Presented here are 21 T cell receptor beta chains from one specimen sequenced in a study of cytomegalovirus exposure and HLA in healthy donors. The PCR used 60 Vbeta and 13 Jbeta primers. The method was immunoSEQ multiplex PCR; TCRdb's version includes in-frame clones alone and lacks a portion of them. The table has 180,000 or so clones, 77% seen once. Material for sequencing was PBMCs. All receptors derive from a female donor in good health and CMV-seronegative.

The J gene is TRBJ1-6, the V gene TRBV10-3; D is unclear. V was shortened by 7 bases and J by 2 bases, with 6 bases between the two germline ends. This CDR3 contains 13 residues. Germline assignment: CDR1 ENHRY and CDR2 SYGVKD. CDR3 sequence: CAITRAYNSPLHF. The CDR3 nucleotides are TGTGCCATCACCCGGGCCTATAATTCACCCCTCCACTTT.

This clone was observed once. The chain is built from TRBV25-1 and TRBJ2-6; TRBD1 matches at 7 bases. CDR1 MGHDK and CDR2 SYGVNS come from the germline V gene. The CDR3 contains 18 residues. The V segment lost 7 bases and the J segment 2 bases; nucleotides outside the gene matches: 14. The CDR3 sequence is CASTLGQHNLPGANVLTF. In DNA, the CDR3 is TGTGCCAGCACCCTGGGACAGCATAACCTCCCTGGGGCCAACGTCCTGACTTTC.

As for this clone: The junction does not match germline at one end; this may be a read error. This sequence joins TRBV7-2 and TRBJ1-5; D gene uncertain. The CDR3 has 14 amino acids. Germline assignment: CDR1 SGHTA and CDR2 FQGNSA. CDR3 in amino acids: CASSLGSGYQPQHF. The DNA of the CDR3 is TGTGCCAGCAGCTTAGGGTCAGGTTATCAACCCCAGCATTTT.

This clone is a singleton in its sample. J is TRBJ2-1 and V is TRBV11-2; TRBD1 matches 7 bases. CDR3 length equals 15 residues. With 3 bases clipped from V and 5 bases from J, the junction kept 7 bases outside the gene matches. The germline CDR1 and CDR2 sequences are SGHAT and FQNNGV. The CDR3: CASSFLGQDDNEQFF. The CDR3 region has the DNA TGTGCCAGCAGCTTCCTCGGACAGGATGACAATGAGCAGTTCTTC.

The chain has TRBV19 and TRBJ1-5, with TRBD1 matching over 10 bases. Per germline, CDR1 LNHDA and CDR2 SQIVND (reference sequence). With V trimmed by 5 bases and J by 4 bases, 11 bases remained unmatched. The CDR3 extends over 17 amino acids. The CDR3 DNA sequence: TGTGCCAGTAGTCGCCGGGACAGGGGAGGAGGTAATCAGCCCCAGCATTTT. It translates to CASSRRDRGGGNQPQHF.

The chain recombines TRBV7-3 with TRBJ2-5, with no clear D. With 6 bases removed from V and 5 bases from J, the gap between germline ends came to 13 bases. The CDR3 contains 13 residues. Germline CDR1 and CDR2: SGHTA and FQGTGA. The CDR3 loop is CASRAPPRETQYF. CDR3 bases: TGTGCCAGCAGAGCCCCCCCCCGGGAGACCCAGTACTTC.

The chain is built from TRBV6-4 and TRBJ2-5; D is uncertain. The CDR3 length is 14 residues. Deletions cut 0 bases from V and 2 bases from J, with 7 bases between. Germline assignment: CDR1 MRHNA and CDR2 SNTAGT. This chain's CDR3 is CASSDSAEQETQYF. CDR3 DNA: TGTGCCAGCAGTGACTCGGCAGAACAAGAGACCCAGTACTTC.

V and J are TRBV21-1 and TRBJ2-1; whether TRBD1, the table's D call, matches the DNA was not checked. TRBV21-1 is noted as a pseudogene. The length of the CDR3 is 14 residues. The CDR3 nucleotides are TGTGCCAGCAGCGCCCGGACAGAGTACAATGAGCAGTTCTTC. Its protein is CASSARTEYNEQFF.

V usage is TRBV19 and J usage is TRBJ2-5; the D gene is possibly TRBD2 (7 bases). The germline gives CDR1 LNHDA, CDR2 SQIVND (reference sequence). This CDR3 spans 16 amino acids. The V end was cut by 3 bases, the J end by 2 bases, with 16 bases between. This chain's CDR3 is CASSIRRGGRQETQYF. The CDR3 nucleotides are TGTGCCAGTAGTATTCGGAGGGGGGGGCGGCAAGAGACCCAGTACTTC. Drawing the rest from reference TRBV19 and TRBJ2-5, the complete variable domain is DGGITQSPKYLFRKEGQNVTLSCEQNLNHDAMYWYRQDPGQGLRLIYYSQIVNDFQKGDIAEGYSVSREKKESFPLTVTSAQKNPTAFYLCASSIRRGGRQETQYFGPGTRLLVL.

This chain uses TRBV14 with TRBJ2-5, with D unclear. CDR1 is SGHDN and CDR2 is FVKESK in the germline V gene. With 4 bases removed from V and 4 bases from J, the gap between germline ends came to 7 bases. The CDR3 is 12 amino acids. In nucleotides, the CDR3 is TGTGCCAGCAGCCCGAACAGAGAGACCCAGTACTTC. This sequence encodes CASSPNRETQYF. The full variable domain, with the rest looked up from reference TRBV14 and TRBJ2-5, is EAGVTQFPSHSVIEKGQTVTLRCDPISGHDNLYWYRRVMGKEIKFLLHFVKESKQDESGMPNNRFLAERTGGTYSTLKVQPAELEDSGVYFCASSPNRETQYFGPGTRLLVL.

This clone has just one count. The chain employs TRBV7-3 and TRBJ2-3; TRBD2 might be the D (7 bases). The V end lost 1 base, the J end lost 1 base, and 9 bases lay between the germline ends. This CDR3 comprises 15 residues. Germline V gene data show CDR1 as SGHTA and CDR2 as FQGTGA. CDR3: CASSLKGGGTDTQYF. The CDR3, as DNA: TGTGCCAGCAGCTTAAAGGGGGGGGGCACAGATACGCAGTATTTT.

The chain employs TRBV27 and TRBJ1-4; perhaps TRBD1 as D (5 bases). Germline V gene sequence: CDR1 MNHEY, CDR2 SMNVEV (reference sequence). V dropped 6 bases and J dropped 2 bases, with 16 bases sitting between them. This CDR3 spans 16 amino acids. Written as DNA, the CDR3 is TGTGCCAGCAGGGGGGGGACTCTTTCGACTAATGAAAAACTGTTTTTT. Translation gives CASRGGTLSTNEKLFF.

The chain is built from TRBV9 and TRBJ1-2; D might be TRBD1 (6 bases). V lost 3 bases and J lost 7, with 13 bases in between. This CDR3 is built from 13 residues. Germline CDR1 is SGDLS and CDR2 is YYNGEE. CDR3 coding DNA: TGTGCCAGCAGCGGGGTGGACAGAATTGGCTACACCTTC. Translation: CASSGVDRIGYTF.

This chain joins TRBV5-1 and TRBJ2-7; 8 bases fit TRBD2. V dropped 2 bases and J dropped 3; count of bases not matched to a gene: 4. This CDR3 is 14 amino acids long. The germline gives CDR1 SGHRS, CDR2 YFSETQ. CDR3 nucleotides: TGCGCCAGCAGCTTTTCGGGAGGGGTCTACGAGCAGTACTTC. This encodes CASSFSGGVYEQYF.

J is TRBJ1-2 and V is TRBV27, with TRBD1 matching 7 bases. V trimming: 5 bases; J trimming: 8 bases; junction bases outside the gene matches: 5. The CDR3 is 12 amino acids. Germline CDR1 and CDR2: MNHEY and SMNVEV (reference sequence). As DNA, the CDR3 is TGTGCCAGCAGTAGGACAGGACAGGGCTACACCTTC. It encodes CASSRTGQGYTF.

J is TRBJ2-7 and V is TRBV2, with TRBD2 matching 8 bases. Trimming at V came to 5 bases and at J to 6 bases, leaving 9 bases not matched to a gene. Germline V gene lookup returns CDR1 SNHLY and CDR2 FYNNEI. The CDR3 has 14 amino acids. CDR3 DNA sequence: TGTGCCAGCAGTCTGGGACTAGAAACTGGCGAGCAGTACTTC. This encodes CASSLGLETGEQYF.

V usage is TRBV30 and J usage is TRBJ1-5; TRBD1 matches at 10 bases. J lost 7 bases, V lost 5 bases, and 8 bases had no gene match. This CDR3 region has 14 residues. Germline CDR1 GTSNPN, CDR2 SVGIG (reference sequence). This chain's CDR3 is CAWATGGVGQPQHF. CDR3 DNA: TGTGCCTGGGCGACAGGGGGCGTAGGGCAGCCCCAGCATTTT.

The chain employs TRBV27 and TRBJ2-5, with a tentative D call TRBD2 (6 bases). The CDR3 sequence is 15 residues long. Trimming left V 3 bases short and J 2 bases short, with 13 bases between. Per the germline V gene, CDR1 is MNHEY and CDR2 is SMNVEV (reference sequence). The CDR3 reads CASSLSGRTQETQYF. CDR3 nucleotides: TGTGCCAGCAGTTTGAGCGGGCGAACTCAAGAGACCCAGTACTTC.

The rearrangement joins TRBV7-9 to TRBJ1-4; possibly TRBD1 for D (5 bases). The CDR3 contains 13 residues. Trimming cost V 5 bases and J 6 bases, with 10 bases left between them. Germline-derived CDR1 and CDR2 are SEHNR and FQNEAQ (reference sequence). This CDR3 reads CASSLPGDEKLFF. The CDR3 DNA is TGTGCCAGCAGCCTCCCGGGGGATGAAAAACTGTTTTTT.

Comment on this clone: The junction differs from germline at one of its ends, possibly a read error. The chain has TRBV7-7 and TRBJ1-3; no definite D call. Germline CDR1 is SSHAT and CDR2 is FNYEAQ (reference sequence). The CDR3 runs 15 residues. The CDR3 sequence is CASSLKGGSGNTIYF. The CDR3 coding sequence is TGTGCTAGCAGCTTAAAAGGAGGCTCTGGAAACACCATATATTTT.

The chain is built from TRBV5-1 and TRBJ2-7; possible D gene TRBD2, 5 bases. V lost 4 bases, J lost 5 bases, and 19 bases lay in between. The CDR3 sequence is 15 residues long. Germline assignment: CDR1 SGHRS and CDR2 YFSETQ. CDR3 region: CASSARTAPGHEQYF. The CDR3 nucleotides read TGCGCCAGCAGCGCCAGGACTGCGCCGGGCCACGAGCAGTACTTC.